The sequence of this TCR beta chain was determined in a study of blood T cell repertoires in COVID-19. Assay: immunoSEQ multiplex PCR; the TCRdb copy retains only in-frame clones and omits some. The table includes 70,000 or so clones, over 80% detected once. This CDR3 is 16 amino acids long. Germline CDR1 and CDR2: MDHEN and SYDVKM. V lost 5 bases to trimming and J lost 0 bases; unmatched junction nucleotides: 10. The receptor's source is a man over 45 with active COVID-19. Material: peripheral blood. The chain links TRBV28 to TRBJ2-7; TRBD1 matches at 7 bases. This CDR3 is CASSASGQEPSYEQYF. The CDR3 nucleotides are TGTGCCAGCAGTGCCTCAGGACAGGAGCCCTCCTACGAGCAGTACTTC. Variable domain in full (rest from reference TRBV28 and TRBJ2-7): DVKVTQSSRYLVKRTGEKVFLECVQDMDHENMFWYRQDPGLGLRLIYFSYDVKMKEKGDIPEGYSVSREKKERFSLILESASTNQTSMYLCASSASGQEPSYEQYFGPGTRLTVT.